This passage covers 19 T cell receptor beta chains from one sample sequenced in a study of early T cells in non-severe SARS-CoV-2 infection. TCRdb re-called the 5' RACE reads through MiXCR, storing one row per CDR3 protein. The profile shows 80,000 to 95,000 distinct CDR3 sequences, about 15% of them singletons. Sequenced material: whole blood, taken at baseline. The source is an adult who was a healthcare worker with PCR-confirmed SARS-CoV-2 infection or an uninfected control (not recorded which).

This clonotype was observed a few times. The gene calls are TRBV5-6 and TRBJ2-7, with 7 bases fitting TRBD1. CDR3 length: 15 amino acids. In germline, CDR1 is SGHDT, CDR2 YYEEEE. V shed 5 bases and J 3 bases; nucleotides not matched to a gene: 11. The CDR3 loop is CASRTTGTAVYEQYF. The CDR3 DNA reads as TGTGCCAGCAGAACTACCGGGACAGCCGTCTACGAGCAGTACTTC.

This clonotype was picked up a small number of times. The genes are TRBV28 and TRBJ2-1; 12 nucleotides match TRBD2. Unmatched junction bases numbered 13, after V lost 5 bases and J lost 2 bases. The germline V gene encodes CDR1 MDHEN and CDR2 SYDVKM. This CDR3 region has 19 residues. The CDR3 loop reads CASSVGEYTSGRTYNEQFF. As DNA, the CDR3 is TGTGCCAGCAGTGTAGGGGAATACACTAGCGGGAGGACCTACAATGAGCAGTTCTTC.

V is TRBV12-5 and J is TRBJ1-1; maybe TRBD1 (5 bases). This CDR3 is built from 10 residues. CDR1 is LGHNT and CDR2 is FRNRAP in the germline V gene. Trimming cost V 7 bases and J 7 bases, with 7 bases left between them. The CDR3 coding sequence is TGTGCTAGTGATAGGGGTGAAGCTTTCTTT. As protein: CASDRGEAFF.

This clonotype was seen repeatedly, ten times or more. The chain has TRBV7-6 and TRBJ2-7, with 7 bases matching TRBD2. The CDR3 runs to 15 residues. Germline V gene sequence: CDR1 SGHVS, CDR2 FNYEAQ. V was clipped by 5 bases and J by 7 bases; unmatched bases: 14. The CDR3 is CASSAAGFTLGEQYF. The CDR3 nucleotides are TGTGCCAGCAGCGCAGCGGGATTCACCTTGGGAGAGCAGTACTTC.

This clonotype turned up a few times. The V call is TRBV7-8, the J call TRBJ2-7, with 10 bases that match TRBD2. The trim removed 0 bases at V and 2 bases at J, leaving 10 bases unmatched. The CDR3 is 18 residues long. Looked up from germline, CDR1 is SGHVS and CDR2 is FQNEAQ. Here the CDR3 reads CASSLAVGLAGVPYEQYF. The CDR3 DNA follows: TGTGCCAGCAGCTTAGCGGTGGGGCTAGCGGGAGTCCCCTACGAGCAGTACTTC.

The rearrangement links TRBV28 to TRBJ2-7; D call uncertain. V lost 4 bases and J 3 bases, leaving 13 bases between the germline ends. Per the germline V gene, CDR1 is MDHEN and CDR2 is SYDVKM. CDR3 length equals 14 residues. In nucleotides, the CDR3 is TGTGCCAGCAGTTCTCCGCACGGAAACTACGAGCAGTACTTC. Protein sequence: CASSSPHGNYEQYF.

The chain carries TRBV2 and TRBJ2-7; D gene uncertain. V was cut by 8 bases and J by 1 base, with 12 bases left in between. The CDR3 has 13 residues. The germline V gene has CDR1 SNHLY and CDR2 FYNNEI. In nucleotides, the CDR3 is TGTGCCAGCCGAATAGTCCCATCCTACGAGCAGTACTTC. This gives the protein CASRIVPSYEQYF.

The rearrangement joins TRBV6-5 to TRBJ1-6; a possible D gene is TRBD1 (6 bases). V was clipped by 2 bases and J by 8 bases, with 10 bases between them. Germline V gene lookup returns CDR1 MNHEY and CDR2 SVGAGI. This CDR3 has 14 amino acids. Here the CDR3 reads CASSYGGRHSPLHF. The CDR3, as DNA: TGTGCCAGCAGTTACGGGGGCCGACATTCACCCCTCCACTTT.

The genes are TRBV19 and TRBJ1-2; D remains ambiguous. V lost 9 bases and J 7 bases, leaving 9 bases between the germline ends. Germline assignment: CDR1 LNHDA and CDR2 SQIVND (reference sequence). The CDR3 is made up of 10 amino acids. In nucleotides, the CDR3 is TGTGCCAGAACTGGAGGTGGCTACACCTTC. Translating gives CARTGGGYTF.

The chain links TRBV9 to TRBJ2-7; maybe TRBD1 (5 bases). Germline V gene lookup returns CDR1 SGDLS and CDR2 YYNGEE. V dropped 3 bases and J dropped 4 bases, with 8 bases sitting between them. CDR3 length equals 12 residues. The CDR3 sequence: CASSAQGYEQYF. The CDR3, as DNA: TGTGCCAGCAGCGCCCAGGGATACGAGCAGTACTTC.

This clonotype was detected a few times. The rearrangement links TRBV9 to TRBJ2-5; TRBD2 matches 9 bases. J gave up 6 bases and V 3 bases, and 18 bases lay outside the gene matches. Germline lookup yields CDR1 SGDLS and CDR2 YYNGEE. The CDR3 length is 18 residues. In DNA form, the CDR3 reads TGTGCCAGCAGCGCCTCAACCGCGGGAGGGCCCACCAAGAAGACCCAGTACTTC. Protein sequence: CASSASTAGGPTKKTQYF.

This clonotype has a count of ten or more. This chain connects TRBV6-5 to TRBJ2-2; maybe TRBD1 (5 bases). This CDR3 spans 15 amino acids. Trimming stripped 0 bases from V and 6 bases from J, with 11 bases between. Germline loops: CDR1 MNHEY, CDR2 SVGAGI. The CDR3 loop is CASSYSQLGAGELFF. CDR3 in DNA: TGTGCCAGCAGTTACTCCCAGTTAGGGGCCGGGGAGCTGTTTTTT.

This clonotype was counted only a few times. The V call is TRBV7-9, the J call TRBJ2-7; 8 bases agree with TRBD2. Looked up from germline, CDR1 is SEHNR and CDR2 is FQNEAQ (reference sequence). V lost 4 bases, J lost 3 bases, and 14 bases stayed unmatched. The CDR3 consists of 17 residues. CDR3 sequence (DNA): TGTGCCAGCAGCTACTCCGGACGGGAGGGCCCTTTCTACGAGCAGTACTTC. Its protein product is CASSYSGREGPFYEQYF. Full variable domain (missing parts from reference TRBV7-9 and TRBJ2-7): DTGVSQNPRHKITKRGQNVTFRCDPISEHNRLYWYRQTLGQGPEFLTYFQNEAQLEKSRLLSDRFSAERPKGSFSTLEIQRTEQGDSAMYLCASSYSGREGPFYEQYFGPGTRLTVT.

This clonotype turned up a few times. The rearrangement joins TRBV23-1 to TRBJ2-7; unclear D gene. TRBV23-1 is an ORF for which the function is uncertain. The CDR3 totals 11 residues. V lost 11 bases and J 6 bases, leaving 14 bases between the germline ends. Here the CDR3 DNA reads TGCGCCGGGCTTTCTGAGAGCGAGCAGTACTTC. Encoded protein: CAGLSESEQYF.

This clonotype was seen a few times. The rearrangement joins TRBV20-1 to TRBJ1-5, with a weak D call TRBD1 (6 bases). The CDR3 contains 15 residues. Trimming cost V 5 bases and J 0 bases, with 14 bases left between them. Looked up from germline, CDR1 is DFQATT and CDR2 is SNEGSKA (reference sequence). CDR3 sequence: CSALPGATSNQPQHF. The CDR3 nucleotides read TGCAGTGCTTTACCGGGGGCTACTAGCAATCAGCCCCAGCATTTT.

The chain links TRBV12-5 to TRBJ1-5; D not certain. Per the germline V gene, CDR1 is LGHNT and CDR2 is FRNRAP. Trimming removed 6 bases from V and 4 bases from J, with 1 base in between. This CDR3 comprises 10 residues. The CDR3 is CASGNQPQHF. The CDR3 DNA is TGTGCTAGTGGAAATCAGCCCCAGCATTTT.

This sequence joins TRBV5-1 and TRBJ2-1, with no clear D. Trimming removed 1 base from V and 12 bases from J, with 14 bases in between. This CDR3 region has 13 residues. CDR1 and CDR2 (germline): SGHRS, YFSETQ. CDR3 loop: CASSLNYERGQFF. CDR3 sequence (DNA): TGCGCCAGCAGCTTGAACTACGAGAGAGGGCAGTTCTTC.

This clonotype appeared a few times. V is TRBV18 and J is TRBJ2-3, with D perhaps matching TRBD1 (5 bases). The CDR3 loop spans 14 amino acids. The germline gives CDR1 KGHSH, CDR2 LQKENI. Trimming took 3 bases from V and 4 from J, leaving 11 bases between them. DNA for the CDR3: TGTGCCAGCTCACCGAACAGGATCCCAGATACGCAGTATTTT. Translating gives CASSPNRIPDTQYF.

This clonotype was counted ten times or more. The J gene is TRBJ1-1, the V gene TRBV20-1, with TRBD1 as a possible D gene (6 bases). CDR3 length: 13 amino acids. V lost 6 bases and J lost 13, with 24 bases in between. In germline, CDR1 is DFQATT, CDR2 SNEGSKA (reference sequence). The CDR3 DNA reads as TGCAGTGCAGGTCGGACAGATCGTTTGGTCGATTTCTTT. Translating it yields CSAGRTDRLVDFF.